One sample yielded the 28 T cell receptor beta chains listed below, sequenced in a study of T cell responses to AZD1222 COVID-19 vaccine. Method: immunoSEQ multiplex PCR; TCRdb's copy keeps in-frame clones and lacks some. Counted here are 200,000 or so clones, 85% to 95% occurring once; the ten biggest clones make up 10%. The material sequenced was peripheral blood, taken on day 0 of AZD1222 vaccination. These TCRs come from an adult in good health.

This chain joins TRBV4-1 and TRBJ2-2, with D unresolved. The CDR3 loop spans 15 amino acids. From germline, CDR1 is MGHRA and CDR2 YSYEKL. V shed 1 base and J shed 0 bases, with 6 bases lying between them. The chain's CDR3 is CASSQGGANTGELFF. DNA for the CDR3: TGCGCCAGCAGCCAAGGCGGCGCGAACACCGGGGAGCTGTTTTTT.

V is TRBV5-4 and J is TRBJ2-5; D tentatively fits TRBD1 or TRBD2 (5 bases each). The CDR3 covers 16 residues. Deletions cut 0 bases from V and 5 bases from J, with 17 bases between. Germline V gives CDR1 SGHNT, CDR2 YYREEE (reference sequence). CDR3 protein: CASSLAGALQRETQYF. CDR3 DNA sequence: TGTGCCAGCAGCTTGGCCGGGGCACTACAGCGGGAGACCCAGTACTTC.

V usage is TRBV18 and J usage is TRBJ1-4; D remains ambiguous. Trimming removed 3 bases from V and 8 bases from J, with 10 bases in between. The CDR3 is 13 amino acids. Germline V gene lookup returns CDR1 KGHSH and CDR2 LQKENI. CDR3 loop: CASSPDVYEKLFF. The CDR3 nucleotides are TGTGCCAGCTCACCGGATGTGTACGAAAAACTGTTTTTT. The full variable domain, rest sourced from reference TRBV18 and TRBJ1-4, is NAGVMQNPRHLVRRRGQEARLRCSPMKGHSHVYWYRQLPEEGLKFMVYLQKENIIDESGMPKERFSAEFPKEGPSILRIQQVVRGDSAAYFCASSPDVYEKLFFGSGTQLSVL.

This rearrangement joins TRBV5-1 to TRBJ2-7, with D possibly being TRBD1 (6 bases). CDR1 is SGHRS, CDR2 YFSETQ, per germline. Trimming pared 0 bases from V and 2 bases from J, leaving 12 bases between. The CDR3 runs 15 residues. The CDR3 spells CASSLGGTTAYEQYF. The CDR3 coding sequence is TGCGCCAGCAGCTTGGGGGGGACAACAGCCTACGAGCAGTACTTC.

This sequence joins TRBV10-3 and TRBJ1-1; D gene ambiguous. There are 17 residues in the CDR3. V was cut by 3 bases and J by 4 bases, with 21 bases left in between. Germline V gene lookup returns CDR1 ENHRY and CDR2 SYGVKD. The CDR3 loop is CAISDSFQGLLSTEAFF. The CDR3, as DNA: TGTGCCATCAGTGATTCCTTTCAAGGACTGCTTTCCACTGAAGCTTTCTTT.

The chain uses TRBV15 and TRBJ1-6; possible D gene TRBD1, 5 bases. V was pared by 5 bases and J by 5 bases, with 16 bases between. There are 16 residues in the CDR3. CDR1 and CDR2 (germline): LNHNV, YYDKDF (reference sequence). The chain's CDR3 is CATSVRGRSNNSPLHF. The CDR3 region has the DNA TGTGCCACCAGCGTGAGGGGTAGATCGAATAATTCACCCCTCCACTTT.

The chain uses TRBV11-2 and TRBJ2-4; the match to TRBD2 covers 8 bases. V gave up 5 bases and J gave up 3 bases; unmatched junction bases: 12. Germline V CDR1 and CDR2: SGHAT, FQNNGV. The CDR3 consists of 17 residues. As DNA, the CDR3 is TGTGCCAGCAGCCCATTGTGGACTAGCAGACGCAAAAACATTCAGTACTTC. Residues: CASSPLWTSRRKNIQYF.

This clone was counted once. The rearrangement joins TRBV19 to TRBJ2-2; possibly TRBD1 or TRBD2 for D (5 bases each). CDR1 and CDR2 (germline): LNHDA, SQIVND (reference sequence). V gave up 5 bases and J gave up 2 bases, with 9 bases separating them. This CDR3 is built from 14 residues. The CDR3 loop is CASSSGTNTGELFF. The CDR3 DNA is TGTGCCAGTAGTTCGGGGACCAACACCGGGGAGCTGTTTTTT.

CDR3 in DNA: TGTGCCAGCAGCTCAGATGACAGGGCGGGCTACGAGCAGTACTTC. As protein: CASSSDDRAGYEQYF. V gene TRBV7-8 combines with J gene TRBJ2-7; TRBD1 matches 7 bases. The CDR3 has 15 amino acids. V lost 4 bases and J lost 3; bases outside the gene matches: 9. The germline V gene encodes CDR1 SGHVS and CDR2 FQNEAQ.

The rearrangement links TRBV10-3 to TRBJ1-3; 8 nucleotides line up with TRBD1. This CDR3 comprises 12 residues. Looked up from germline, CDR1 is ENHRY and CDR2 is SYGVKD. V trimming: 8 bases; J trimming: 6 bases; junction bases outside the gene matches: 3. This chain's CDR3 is CAISDRVNTIYF. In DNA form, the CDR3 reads TGTGCCATCTCGGACAGGGTAAACACCATATATTTT.

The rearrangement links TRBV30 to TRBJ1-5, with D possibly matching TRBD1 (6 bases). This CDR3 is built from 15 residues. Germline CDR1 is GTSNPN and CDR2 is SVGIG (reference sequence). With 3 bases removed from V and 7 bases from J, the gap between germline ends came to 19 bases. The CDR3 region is CAWSWGGGQGQPQHF. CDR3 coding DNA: TGTGCCTGGAGCTGGGGAGGGGGGCAGGGGCAGCCCCAGCATTTT. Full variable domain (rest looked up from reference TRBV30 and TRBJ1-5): SQTIHQWPATLVQPVGSPLSLECTVEGTSNPNLYWYRQAAGRGLQLLFYSVGIGQISSEVPQNLSASRPQDRQFILSSKKLLLSDSGFYLCAWSWGGGQGQPQHFGDGTRLSIL.

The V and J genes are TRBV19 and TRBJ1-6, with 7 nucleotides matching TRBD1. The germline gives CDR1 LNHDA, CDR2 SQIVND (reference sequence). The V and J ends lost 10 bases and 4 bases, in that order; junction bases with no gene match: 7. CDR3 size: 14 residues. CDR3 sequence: CATHPGQYNSPLHF. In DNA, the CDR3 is TGTGCCACTCACCCGGGACAGTATAATTCACCCCTCCACTTT.

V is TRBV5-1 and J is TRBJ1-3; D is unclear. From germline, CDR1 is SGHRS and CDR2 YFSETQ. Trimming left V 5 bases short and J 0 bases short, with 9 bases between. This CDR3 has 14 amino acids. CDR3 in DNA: TGCGCCAGCAGGCCTGAGCTCTCTGGAAACACCATATATTTT. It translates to CASRPELSGNTIYF.

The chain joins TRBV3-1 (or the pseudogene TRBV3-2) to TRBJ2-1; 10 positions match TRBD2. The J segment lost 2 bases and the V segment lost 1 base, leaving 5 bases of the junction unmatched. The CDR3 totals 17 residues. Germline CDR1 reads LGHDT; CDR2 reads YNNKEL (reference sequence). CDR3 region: CASSQVLLAGPYNEQFF. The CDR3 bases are TGTGCCAGCAGCCAAGTTTTACTAGCGGGACCCTACAATGAGCAGTTCTTC.

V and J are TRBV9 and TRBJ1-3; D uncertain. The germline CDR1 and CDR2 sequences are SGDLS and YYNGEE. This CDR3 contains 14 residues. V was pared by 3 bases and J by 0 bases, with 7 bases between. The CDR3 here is CASSAGISGNTIYF. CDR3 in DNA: TGTGCCAGCAGCGCGGGGATCTCTGGAAACACCATATATTTT.

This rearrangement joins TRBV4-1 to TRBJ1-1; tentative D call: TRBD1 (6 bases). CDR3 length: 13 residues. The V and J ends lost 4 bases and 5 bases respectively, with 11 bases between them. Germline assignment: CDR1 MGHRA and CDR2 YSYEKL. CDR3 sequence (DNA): TGCGCCAGCAGCCCTTTGGGGGCGACTGAAGCTTTCTTT. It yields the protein CASSPLGATEAFF.

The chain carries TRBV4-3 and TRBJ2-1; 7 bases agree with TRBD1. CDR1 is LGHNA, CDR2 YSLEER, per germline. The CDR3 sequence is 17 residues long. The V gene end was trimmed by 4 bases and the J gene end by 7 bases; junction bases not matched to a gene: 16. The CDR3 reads CASSRDPTGSFSNEQFF. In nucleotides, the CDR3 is TGCGCCAGCAGCCGCGACCCGACAGGGTCGTTCTCGAATGAGCAGTTCTTC.

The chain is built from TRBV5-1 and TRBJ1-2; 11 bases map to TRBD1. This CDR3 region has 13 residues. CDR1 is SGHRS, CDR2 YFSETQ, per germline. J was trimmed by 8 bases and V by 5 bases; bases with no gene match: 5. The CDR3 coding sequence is TGCGCCAGCAGTTGGACAGGGGGCGACGGCTACACCTTC. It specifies CASSWTGGDGYTF.

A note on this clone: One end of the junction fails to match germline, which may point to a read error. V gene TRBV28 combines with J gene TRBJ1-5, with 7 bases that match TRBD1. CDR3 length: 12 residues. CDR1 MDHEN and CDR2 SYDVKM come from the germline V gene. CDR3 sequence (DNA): TGTGCCGGCAGACAGGGAAATCAGCCCCAGCATTTT. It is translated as CAGRQGNQPQHF.

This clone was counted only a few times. The CDR3 DNA sequence: TGTGCCAGCAGATCCCTGGCCAACGTCCTGACTTTC. Encoded protein: CASRSLANVLTF. The rearrangement uses TRBV27 and TRBJ2-6; D uncertain. The CDR3 spans 12 residues. Germline CDR1 is MNHEY and CDR2 is SMNVEV (reference sequence). V was trimmed by 6 bases and J by 6 bases, leaving 6 bases between them.

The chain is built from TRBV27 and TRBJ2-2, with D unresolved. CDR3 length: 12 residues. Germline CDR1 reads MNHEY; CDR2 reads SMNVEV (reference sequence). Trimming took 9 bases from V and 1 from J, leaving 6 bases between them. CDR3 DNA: TGTGCCAGTATGAGGAACACCGGGGAGCTGTTTTTT. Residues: CASMRNTGELFF.

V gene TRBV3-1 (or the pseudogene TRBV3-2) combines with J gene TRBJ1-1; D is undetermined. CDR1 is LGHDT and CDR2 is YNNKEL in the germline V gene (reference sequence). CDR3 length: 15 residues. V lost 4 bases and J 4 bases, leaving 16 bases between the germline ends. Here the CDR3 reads CASSLFRDTGTEAFF. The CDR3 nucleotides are TGTGCCAGCAGCCTGTTTAGGGATACGGGCACTGAAGCTTTCTTT.

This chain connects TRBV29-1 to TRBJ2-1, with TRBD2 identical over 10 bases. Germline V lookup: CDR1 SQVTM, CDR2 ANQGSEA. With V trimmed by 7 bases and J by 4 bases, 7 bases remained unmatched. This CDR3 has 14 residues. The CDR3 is CSAAIAGGYNEQFF. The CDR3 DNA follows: TGCAGCGCTGCTATAGCGGGAGGATACAATGAGCAGTTCTTC.

As DNA, the CDR3 is TGTGCCAGTGGGGGGCGGGGACCCCAGCCCCAGCATTTT. Amino acid sequence: CASGGRGPQPQHF. The chain carries TRBV19 and TRBJ1-5; a weak D match, TRBD1 (6 bases). Germline CDR1 and CDR2: LNHDA and SQIVND (reference sequence). V was cut by 8 bases and J by 7 bases, with 15 bases left in between. This CDR3 has 13 amino acids.

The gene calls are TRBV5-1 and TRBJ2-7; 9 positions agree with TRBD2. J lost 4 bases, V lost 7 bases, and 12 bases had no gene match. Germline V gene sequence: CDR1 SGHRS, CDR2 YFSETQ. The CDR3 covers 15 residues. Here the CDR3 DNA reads TGCGCCAGCCGATTCCCGACTAGCGGAACGTACGAGCAGTACTTC. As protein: CASRFPTSGTYEQYF.

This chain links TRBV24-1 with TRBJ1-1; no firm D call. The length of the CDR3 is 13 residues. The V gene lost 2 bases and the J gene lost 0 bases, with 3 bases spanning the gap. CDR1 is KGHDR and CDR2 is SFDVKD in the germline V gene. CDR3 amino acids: CATSDWMNTEAFF. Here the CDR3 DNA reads TGTGCCACCAGTGATTGGATGAACACTGAAGCTTTCTTT.

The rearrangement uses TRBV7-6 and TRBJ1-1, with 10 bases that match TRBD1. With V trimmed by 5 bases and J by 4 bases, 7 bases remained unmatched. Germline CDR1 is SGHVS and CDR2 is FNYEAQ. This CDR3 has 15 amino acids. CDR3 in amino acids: CASSPWDRGGTEAFF. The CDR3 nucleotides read TGTGCCAGCAGCCCCTGGGACAGGGGAGGCACTGAAGCTTTCTTT.

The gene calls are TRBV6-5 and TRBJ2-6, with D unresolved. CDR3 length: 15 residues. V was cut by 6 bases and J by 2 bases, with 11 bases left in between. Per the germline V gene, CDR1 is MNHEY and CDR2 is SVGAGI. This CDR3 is CASRGWDAGANVLTF. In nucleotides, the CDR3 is TGTGCCAGCAGAGGCTGGGATGCTGGGGCCAACGTCCTGACTTTC.